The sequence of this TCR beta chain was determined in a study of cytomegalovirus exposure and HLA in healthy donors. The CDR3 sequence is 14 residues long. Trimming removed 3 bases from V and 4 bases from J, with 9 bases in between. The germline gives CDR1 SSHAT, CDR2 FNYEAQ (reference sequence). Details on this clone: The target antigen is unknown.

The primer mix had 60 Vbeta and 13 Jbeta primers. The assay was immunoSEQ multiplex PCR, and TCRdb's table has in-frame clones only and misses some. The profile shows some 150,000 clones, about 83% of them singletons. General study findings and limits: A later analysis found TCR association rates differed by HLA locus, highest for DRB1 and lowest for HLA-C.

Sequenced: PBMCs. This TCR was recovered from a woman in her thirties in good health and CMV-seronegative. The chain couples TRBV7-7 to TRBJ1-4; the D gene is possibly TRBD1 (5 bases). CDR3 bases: TGTGCCAGCAGCTTTGAAGGGGTTAATGAAAAACTGTTTTTT. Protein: CASSFEGVNEKLFF.